Presented here are 22 T cell receptor beta chains from one specimen sequenced in a study of shared clonotypes between healthy human individuals. This table comes from immunoSEQ multiplex PCR, and its TCRdb copy is limited to in-frame clones, with some not included. The data contain around 600,000 clones, about 97% of them seen just once; the ten biggest clones take up approximately 0.057%. Sequenced input: naive CD4+ T cells sorted from blood. Subset of the sample: CD45RA+ positively selected. The receptors originated from a woman in her thirties in good health.

V and J are TRBV29-1 and TRBJ2-7, with D perhaps TRBD1 or TRBD2 (6 bases each). The germline V gene encodes CDR1 SQVTM and CDR2 ANQGSEA. The CDR3 is 13 amino acids. Trimming shortened V by 0 bases and J by 2 bases, and 8 bases separated the two germline ends. The CDR3 loop reads CSVEERDTYEQYF. The CDR3 DNA reads TGCAGCGTTGAAGAGCGGGACACCTACGAGCAGTACTTC.

This clone occurred once. V is TRBV13 and J is TRBJ2-1; TRBD2 matches at 7 bases. This CDR3 is built from 16 residues. The V gene end was trimmed by 5 bases and the J gene end by 2 bases; junction bases not matched to a gene: 9. Germline values: CDR1 PRHDT, CDR2 FYEKMQ (reference sequence). In DNA, the CDR3 is TGTGCCAGCAGCGGCCGCGGGAGAACCCCCTACAATGAGCAGTTCTTC. It is translated as CASSGRGRTPYNEQFF.

The chain uses TRBV7-8 and TRBJ2-1; 14 positions match TRBD2. With V trimmed by 5 bases and J by 10 bases, 7 bases remained unmatched. Germline V gene data show CDR1 as SGHVS and CDR2 as FQNEAQ. The CDR3 extends over 15 amino acids. The CDR3 nucleotides read TGTGCCAGCAGCGTGACTAGCGGGAGGGCCACCGAGCAGTTCTTC. It is translated as CASSVTSGRATEQFF.

The rearrangement links TRBV6-5 to TRBJ2-5, with 7 bases aligning to TRBD1. The V gene's germline CDR1 is MNHEY and CDR2 SVGAGI. Germline trimming cut 5 bases from V and 5 bases from J; bases unmatched to any gene: 8. The CDR3 covers 14 residues. The CDR3 sequence: CASSIQGIGETQYF. CDR3 coding DNA: TGTGCCAGCAGTATACAGGGGATAGGGGAGACCCAGTACTTC.

In the case of this clone: Distinct nucleotide sequences in the sample also encode this CDR3. The V gene is TRBV5-1, the J gene TRBJ1-1; D unresolved. The germline CDR1 and CDR2 sequences are SGHRS and YFSETQ. The germline V and J ends were trimmed by 0 bases and 0 bases, with 6 bases remaining between them. The length of the CDR3 is 14 residues. The CDR3 DNA sequence: TGCGCCAGCAGCTTGGCAGAGTTGAACACTGAAGCTTTCTTT. Protein sequence: CASSLAELNTEAFF.

The chain has TRBV28 and TRBJ1-5, with D possibly TRBD1 on 5 matching bases. Germline V gene sequence: CDR1 MDHEN, CDR2 SYDVKM. The CDR3 contains 16 residues. V lost 3 bases and J 5 bases, leaving 17 bases between the germline ends. Here the CDR3 reads CASSFGVRGAYQPQHF. CDR3 nucleotide sequence: TGTGCCAGCAGTTTCGGGGTAAGGGGAGCCTATCAGCCCCAGCATTTT.

This rearrangement joins TRBV11-1 to TRBJ2-7, with 9 bases matching TRBD1. With 6 bases clipped from V and 6 bases from J, the junction kept 6 bases outside the gene matches. The CDR3 has 13 amino acids. Looked up from germline, CDR1 is SGHAT and CDR2 is FQDESV (reference sequence). The CDR3 DNA is TGTGCCAGCAGTCGGGGACAGGGACGCGAGCAGTACTTC. Protein product: CASSRGQGREQYF. Using reference TRBV11-1 and TRBJ2-7 for the parts outside the CDR3, the full variable domain is EAEVAQSPRYKITEKSQAVAFWCDPISGHATLYWYRQILGQGPELLVQFQDESVVDDSQLPKDRFSAERLKGVDSTLKIQPAELGDSAMYLCASSRGQGREQYFGPGTRLTVT.

J is TRBJ2-5 and V is TRBV28, with D maybe TRBD1 (6 bases). Matching the DNA end better, TRBJ2-7 makes the J call doubtful. The CDR3 contains 13 residues. CDR1 MDHEN and CDR2 SYDVKM come from the germline V gene. The CDR3 loop reads CASRGHPTYEQYF. In nucleotides, the CDR3 is TGTGCCAGCAGGGGACATCCTACCTACGAGCAGTACTTC.

As to this clone: This specimen includes other DNA sequences encoding the same CDR3. V gene TRBV18 combines with J gene TRBJ2-7; 7 bases map to TRBD2. V was clipped by 2 bases and J by 6 bases; unmatched bases: 1. The CDR3 loop spans 12 amino acids. Germline V lookup: CDR1 KGHSH, CDR2 LQKENI. The CDR3 loop is CASSPGEGEQYF. The CDR3 nucleotides read TGTGCCAGCTCACCAGGGGAGGGCGAGCAGTACTTC.

This chain links TRBV29-1 with TRBJ2-3, with D possibly TRBD2 on 5 matching bases. The length of the CDR3 is 14 residues. Trimming took off 4 bases at V and 1 base at J, with 12 bases between the two ends. Germline values: CDR1 SQVTM, CDR2 ANQGSEA. Here the CDR3 DNA reads TGCAGCGTTGTTCTAGCCGCGGGCACAGATACGCAGTATTTT. As protein: CSVVLAAGTDTQYF.

This sequence joins TRBV9 and TRBJ2-2; 14 bases are shared with TRBD2. The CDR3 length is 16 residues. V lost 4 bases and J lost 7; bases outside the gene matches: 6. CDR1 and CDR2 (germline): SGDLS, YYNGEE. The CDR3 here is CASSPGTSGRIGELFF. The CDR3, as DNA: TGTGCCAGCAGCCCCGGGACTAGCGGGAGAATCGGGGAGCTGTTTTTT.

This rearrangement joins TRBV19 to TRBJ2-1; 11 bases are a match to TRBD2. The CDR3 is 16 amino acids. The V segment lost 6 bases and the J segment 8 bases; nucleotides outside the gene matches: 12. The germline CDR1 and CDR2 sequences are LNHDA and SQIVND (reference sequence). CDR3 bases: TGTGCCAGTAGGCCGGACCCTAGCGGGGGGCTAGATGAGCAGTTCTTC. Translated, it gives CASRPDPSGGLDEQFF.

This chain links TRBV7-8 with TRBJ2-7; 7 bases fit TRBD2. The CDR3 runs 15 residues. CDR1 is SGHVS and CDR2 is FQNEAQ in the germline V gene. Germline trimming cut 5 bases from V and 7 bases from J; bases unmatched to any gene: 14. The CDR3 DNA is TGTGCCAGCAGCACGAGGACTAGTTATCTGGAAGAGCAGTACTTC. This translates into CASSTRTSYLEEQYF.

The chain couples TRBV15 to TRBJ2-1, with 8 bases aligning to TRBD1. The junction had 10 bases not matched to a gene; V was cut back by 3 bases and J by 6 bases. This CDR3 has 16 amino acids. Germline V gene lookup returns CDR1 LNHNV and CDR2 YYDKDF (reference sequence). The CDR3, as DNA: TGTGCCACCAGCAGGTTCAGGGGGCGAAGGGTCAATGAGCAGTTCTTC. Its protein is CATSRFRGRRVNEQFF.

This sequence joins TRBV28 and TRBJ1-2, with TRBD1 matching 7 bases. V lost 10 bases and J lost 8; bases outside the gene matches: 10. This CDR3 has 12 residues. CDR1 is MDHEN and CDR2 is SYDVKM in the germline V gene. The CDR3 here is CATHPTGQGYTF. Written as DNA, the CDR3 is TGTGCCACCCACCCGACAGGGCAAGGCTACACCTTC.

The chain links TRBV18 to TRBJ2-7; D remains unclear. The CDR3 runs to 11 residues. V lost 2 bases to trimming and J lost 5 bases, with 4 bases between them. CDR1 KGHSH and CDR2 LQKENI come from the germline V gene. The CDR3 sequence: CASSPRDEQYF. CDR3 nucleotides: TGTGCCAGCTCACCAAGGGACGAGCAGTACTTC.

The rearrangement uses TRBV4-1 and TRBJ2-1; D remains ambiguous. Trimming removed 2 bases from V and 1 base from J, with 12 bases in between. The CDR3 is made up of 16 amino acids. Germline CDR1 reads MGHRA; CDR2 reads YSYEKL. CDR3 amino acids: CASSQPPVGSYNEQFF. CDR3 bases: TGCGCCAGCAGCCAACCTCCCGTCGGTTCCTACAATGAGCAGTTCTTC.

V gene TRBV11-2 combines with J gene TRBJ2-1; D might be TRBD2 (5 bases). The germline V gene has CDR1 SGHAT and CDR2 FQNNGV. The V end was cut by 6 bases, the J end by 8 bases, with 23 bases between. The CDR3 extends over 16 amino acids. This CDR3 reads CASSLLRRAVPDEQFF. CDR3 coding DNA: TGTGCCAGCAGTCTCCTCCGGCGGGCGGTCCCCGATGAGCAGTTCTTC.

This clone has only one observation. The chain uses TRBV19 and TRBJ2-2; 13 nucleotides line up with TRBD2. CDR1 and CDR2 from the germline V gene are LNHDA and SQIVND (reference sequence). Trimming removed 7 bases from V and 7 bases from J; junction bases left unmatched: 15. The CDR3 has 18 residues. The CDR3 sequence is CASTLRVTSGRQGGELFF. The CDR3 bases are TGTGCCAGTACCCTAAGGGTGACTAGCGGGAGGCAGGGCGGGGAGCTGTTTTTT.

Concerning this clone: This sample also contains other DNA sequences that code for the same CDR3. This sequence joins TRBV5-1 and TRBJ2-7; D ambiguous. CDR1 is SGHRS and CDR2 is YFSETQ in the germline V gene. V was trimmed by 4 bases and J by 2 bases, leaving 4 bases between them. The CDR3 covers 11 residues. The CDR3 spells CASSGTYEQYF. In nucleotides, the CDR3 is TGCGCCAGCAGCGGTACCTACGAGCAGTACTTC.

The V gene is TRBV9, the J gene TRBJ1-5, with D unclear. Trimming pared 1 base from V and 4 bases from J, leaving 9 bases between. This CDR3 region has 14 residues. Looked up from germline, CDR1 is SGDLS and CDR2 is YYNGEE. The CDR3 protein is CASSVMGGNQPQHF. CDR3 coding DNA: TGTGCCAGCAGCGTAATGGGAGGGAATCAGCCCCAGCATTTT.

This chain links TRBV19 with TRBJ1-5; D is perhaps TRBD1 (6 bases). The V and J ends lost 5 bases and 1 base respectively, with 18 bases between them. CDR3 length equals 17 residues. Germline-derived CDR1 and CDR2 are LNHDA and SQIVND (reference sequence). The DNA of the CDR3 is TGTGCCAGTAGTCATAACAGGGTCGGTAGGAGCAATCAGCCCCAGCATTTT. The encoded protein is CASSHNRVGRSNQPQHF.